The clone carrying this T cell receptor (beta chain) was seen just once. These data belong to a study of blood T cell repertoires in COVID-19. Some clones are missing from TCRdb's copy, which holds only in-frame ones; the method was immunoSEQ multiplex PCR. The sample holds around 170,000 clones; approximately 90% are singletons and the top ten take 3.5% to 5%. CDR3 size: 14 residues. After removal of 4 bases from V and 0 bases from J, the junction contained 3 bases not matched to a gene. Germline V gene sequence: CDR1 SQVTM, CDR2 ANQGSEA. The sequenced material came from peripheral blood. The clonotype comes from a woman aged 25 to 39 with acute or convalescent COVID-19. V gene TRBV29-1 combines with J gene TRBJ2-3, with 8 bases matching TRBD2. CDR3 loop: CSVAGGASTDTQYF. As DNA, the CDR3 is TGCAGCGTTGCGGGAGGGGCTAGCACAGATACGCAGTATTTT.